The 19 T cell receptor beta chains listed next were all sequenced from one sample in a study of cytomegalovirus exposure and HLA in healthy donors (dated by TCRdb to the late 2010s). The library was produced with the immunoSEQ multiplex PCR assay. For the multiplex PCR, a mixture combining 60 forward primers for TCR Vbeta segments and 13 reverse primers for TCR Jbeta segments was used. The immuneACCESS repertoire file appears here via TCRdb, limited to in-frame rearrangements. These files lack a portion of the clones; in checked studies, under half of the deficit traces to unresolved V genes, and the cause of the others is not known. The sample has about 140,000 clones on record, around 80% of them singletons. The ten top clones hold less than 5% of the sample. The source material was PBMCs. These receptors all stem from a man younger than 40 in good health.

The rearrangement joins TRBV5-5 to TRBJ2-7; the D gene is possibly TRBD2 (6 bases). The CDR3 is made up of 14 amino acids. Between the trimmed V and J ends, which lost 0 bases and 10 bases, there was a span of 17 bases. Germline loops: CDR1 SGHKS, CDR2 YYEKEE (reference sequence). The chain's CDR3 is CASSLVTGLREQYF. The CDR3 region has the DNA TGTGCCAGCAGCTTGGTAACAGGACTACGAGAACAGTACTTC.

CDR3 coding DNA: TGCGCCAGCAGCTGGGGTGGGGGAGGAATCGAGCAGTACTTC. This codes for CASSWGGGGIEQYF. V is TRBV5-1 and J is TRBJ2-7; perhaps TRBD2 as D (6 bases). CDR1 is SGHRS, CDR2 YFSETQ, per germline. This CDR3 has 14 amino acids. Trimming pared 3 bases from V and 6 bases from J, leaving 16 bases between.

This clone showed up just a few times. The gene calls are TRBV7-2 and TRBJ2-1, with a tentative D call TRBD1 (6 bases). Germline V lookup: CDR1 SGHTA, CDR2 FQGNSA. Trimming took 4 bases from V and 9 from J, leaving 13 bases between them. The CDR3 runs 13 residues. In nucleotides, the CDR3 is TGTGCCAGCAGCTCACAGGGAGTGGGTGAGCAGTTCTTC. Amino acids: CASSSQGVGEQFF. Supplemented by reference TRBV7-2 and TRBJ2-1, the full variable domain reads GAGVSQSPSNKVTEKGKDVELRCDPISGHTALYWYRQSLGQGLEFLIYFQGNSAPDKSGLPSDRFSAERTGGSVSTLTIQRTQQEDSAVYLCASSSQGVGEQFFGPGTRLTVL.

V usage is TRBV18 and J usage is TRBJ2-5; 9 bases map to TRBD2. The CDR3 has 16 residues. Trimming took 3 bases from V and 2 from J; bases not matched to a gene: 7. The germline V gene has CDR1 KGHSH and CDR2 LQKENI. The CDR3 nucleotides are TGTGCCAGCTCACCCCCGGGACTAGCTGAACAAGAGACCCAGTACTTC. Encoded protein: CASSPPGLAEQETQYF.

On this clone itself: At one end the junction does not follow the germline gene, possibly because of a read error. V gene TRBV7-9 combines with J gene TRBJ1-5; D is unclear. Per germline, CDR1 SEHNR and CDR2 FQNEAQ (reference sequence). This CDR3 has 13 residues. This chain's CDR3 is CSSSSVTGQPQHF. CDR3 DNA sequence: TGTTCCAGCAGCAGCGTCACGGGGCAGCCCCAGCATTTT.

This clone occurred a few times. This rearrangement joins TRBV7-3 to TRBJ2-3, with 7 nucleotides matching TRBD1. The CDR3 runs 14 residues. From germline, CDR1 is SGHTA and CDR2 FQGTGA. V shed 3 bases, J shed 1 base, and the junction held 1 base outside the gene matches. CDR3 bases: TGTGCCAGCAGCTTTGGACAGGGCACAGATACGCAGTATTTT. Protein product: CASSFGQGTDTQYF.

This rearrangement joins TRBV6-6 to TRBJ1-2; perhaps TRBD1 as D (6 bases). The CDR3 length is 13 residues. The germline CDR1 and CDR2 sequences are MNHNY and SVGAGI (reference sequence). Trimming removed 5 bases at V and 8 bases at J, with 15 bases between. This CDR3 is CASSLSGVRGYTF. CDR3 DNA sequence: TGTGCCAGCAGTCTCTCAGGGGTGCGCGGCTACACCTTC.

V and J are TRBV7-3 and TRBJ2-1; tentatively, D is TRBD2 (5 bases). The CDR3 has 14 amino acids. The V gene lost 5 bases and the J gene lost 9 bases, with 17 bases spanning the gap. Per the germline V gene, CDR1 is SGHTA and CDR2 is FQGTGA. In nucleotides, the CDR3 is TGTGCCAGCAGCGCGACGGACTTCCCCAGTGAGCAGTTCTTC. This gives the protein CASSATDFPSEQFF.

The CDR3 DNA reads TGTGCCAGCAGCTTACCCGGGACAGGGGGTTTTCTAGCCAAAAACATTCAGTACTTC. Translation: CASSLPGTGGFLAKNIQYF. This rearrangement joins TRBV7-8 to TRBJ2-4; 11 bases line up with TRBD1. This CDR3 is built from 19 residues. The germline CDR1 and CDR2 sequences are SGHVS and FQNEAQ. V was clipped by 2 bases and J by 0 bases; unmatched bases: 9.

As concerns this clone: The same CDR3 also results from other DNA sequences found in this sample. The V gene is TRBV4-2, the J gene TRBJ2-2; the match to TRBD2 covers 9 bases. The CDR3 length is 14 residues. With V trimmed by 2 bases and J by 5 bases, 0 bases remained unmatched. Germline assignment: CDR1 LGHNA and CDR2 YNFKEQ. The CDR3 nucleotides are TGTGCCAGCAGCCAACTAGCGGGGACCGGGGAGCTGTTTTTT. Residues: CASSQLAGTGELFF.

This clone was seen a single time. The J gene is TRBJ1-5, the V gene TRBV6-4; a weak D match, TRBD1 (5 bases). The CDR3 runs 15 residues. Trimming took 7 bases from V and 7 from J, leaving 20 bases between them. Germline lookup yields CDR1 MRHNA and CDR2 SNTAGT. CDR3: CASKITTPPGQPQHF. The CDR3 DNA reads TGTGCCAGCAAAATTACGACACCCCCAGGGCAGCCCCAGCATTTT.

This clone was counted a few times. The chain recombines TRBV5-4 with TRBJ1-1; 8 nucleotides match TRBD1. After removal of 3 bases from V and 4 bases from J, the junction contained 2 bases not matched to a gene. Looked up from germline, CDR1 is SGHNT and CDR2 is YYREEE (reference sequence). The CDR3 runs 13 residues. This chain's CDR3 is CASSSRGPTEAFF. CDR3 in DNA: TGTGCCAGCAGCTCCAGGGGGCCCACTGAAGCTTTCTTT.

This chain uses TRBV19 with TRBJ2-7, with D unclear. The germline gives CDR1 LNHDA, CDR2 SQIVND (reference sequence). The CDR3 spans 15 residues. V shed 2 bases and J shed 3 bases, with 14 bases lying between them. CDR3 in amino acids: CASSITPNPLYEQYF. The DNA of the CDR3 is TGTGCCAGTAGTATAACGCCTAACCCTCTCTACGAGCAGTACTTC.

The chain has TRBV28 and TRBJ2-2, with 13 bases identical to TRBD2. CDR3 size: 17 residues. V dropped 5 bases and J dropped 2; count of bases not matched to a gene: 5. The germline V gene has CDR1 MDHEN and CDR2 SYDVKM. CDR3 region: CASSLSGLAGNTGELFF. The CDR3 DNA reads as TGTGCCAGCAGTCTTTCGGGACTAGCGGGAAACACCGGGGAGCTGTTTTTT.

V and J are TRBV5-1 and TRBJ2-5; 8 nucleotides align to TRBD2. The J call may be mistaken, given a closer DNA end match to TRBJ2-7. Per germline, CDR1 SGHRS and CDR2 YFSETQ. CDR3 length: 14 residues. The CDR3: CASSPREGTYEQYF. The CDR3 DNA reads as TGCGCCAGCAGCCCCCGGGAGGGAACCTACGAGCAGTACTTC.

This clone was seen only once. CDR3 bases: TGTGCCAGCAGCCAAGGGGCAGGATACTATGGCTACACCTTC. Protein sequence: CASSQGAGYYGYTF. The chain combines TRBV14 with TRBJ1-2, with D unresolved. V was cut by 1 base and J by 3 bases, with 9 bases left in between. This CDR3 comprises 14 residues. Germline CDR1 SGHDN, CDR2 FVKESK.

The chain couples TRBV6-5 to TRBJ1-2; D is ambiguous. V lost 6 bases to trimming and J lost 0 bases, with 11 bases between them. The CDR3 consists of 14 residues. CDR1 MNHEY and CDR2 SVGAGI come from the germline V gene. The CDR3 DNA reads TGTGCCAGCAGGAACATCGGGACTAACTATGGCTACACCTTC. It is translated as CASRNIGTNYGYTF.

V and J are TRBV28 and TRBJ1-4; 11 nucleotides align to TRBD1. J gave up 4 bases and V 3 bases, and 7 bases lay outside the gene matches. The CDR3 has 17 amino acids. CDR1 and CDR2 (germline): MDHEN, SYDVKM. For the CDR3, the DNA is TGTGCCAGCAGTTTCATTTGGGGGACAGGGGGTAATGAAAAACTGTTTTTT. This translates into CASSFIWGTGGNEKLFF.

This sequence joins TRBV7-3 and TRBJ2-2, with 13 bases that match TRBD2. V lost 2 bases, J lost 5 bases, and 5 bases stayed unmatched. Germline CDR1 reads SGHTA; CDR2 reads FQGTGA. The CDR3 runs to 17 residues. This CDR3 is CASSLDGLAGVTGELFF. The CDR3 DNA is TGTGCCAGCAGCTTAGATGGACTAGCGGGAGTAACCGGGGAGCTGTTTTTT.